The 22 T cell receptor beta chains presented below share a single source sample, sequenced in a study of type 1 regulatory T cells (dated by TCRdb to about 2021). Sequenced on an Illumina MiSeq. The raw public data were reprocessed by TCRdb itself: fastp quality trimming at Q25, MiXCR clonotype calling, in-frame beta chains only. Every distinct CDR3 protein forms one entry, paired with its most common genes and DNA. Within this sample are about 97,000 distinct CDR3 sequences, with roughly a third of them counted one time only. Approximately 2.2% of the sample belongs to the ten largest clones. The specimen sequenced was CD4+ T cells, either the whole sample or a sorted fraction (not recorded which). The source is a human donor in good health.

This clonotype turned up a few times. The V and J genes are TRBV10-3 and TRBJ2-7; D unresolved. CDR1 and CDR2 from the germline V gene are ENHRY and SYGVKD. V was trimmed by 7 bases and J by 0 bases, leaving 10 bases between them. The CDR3 runs to 13 residues. The CDR3 DNA reads as TGTGCCATCAATTCGCCGGGCTCCTACGAGCAGTACTTC. It codes for CAINSPGSYEQYF.

This clonotype was counted a few times. J is TRBJ2-1 and V is TRBV10-3; no definite D call. The CDR3 totals 13 residues. Germline loops: CDR1 ENHRY, CDR2 SYGVKD. Between the trimmed V and J ends, which lost 4 bases and 4 bases, there was a span of 8 bases. The CDR3 region is CAISAVLYNEQFF. Here the CDR3 DNA reads TGTGCCATCAGTGCAGTCCTTTACAATGAGCAGTTCTTC.

This rearrangement joins TRBV5-1 to TRBJ1-1; tentative D call: TRBD1 (5 bases). Germline CDR1 reads SGHRS; CDR2 reads YFSETQ. Trimming pared 6 bases from V and 0 bases from J, leaving 15 bases between. The length of the CDR3 is 15 residues. CDR3 nucleotide sequence: TGCGCCAGCAAAAGAGGGGAGGGCATGAACACTGAAGCTTTCTTT. As protein: CASKRGEGMNTEAFF. Full variable domain (remainder filled in from reference TRBV5-1 and TRBJ1-1): KAGVTQTPRYLIKTRGQQVTLSCSPISGHRSVSWYQQTPGQGLQFLFEYFSETQRNKGNFPGRFSGRQFSNSRSEMNVSTLELGDSALYLCASKRGEGMNTEAFFGQGTRLTVV.

This sequence joins TRBV19 and TRBJ1-5; perhaps TRBD1 as D (5 bases). The germline V and J ends were trimmed by 8 bases and 1 base, with 15 bases remaining between them. CDR3 size: 15 residues. Germline V gives CDR1 LNHDA, CDR2 SQIVND (reference sequence). CDR3 coding DNA: TGTGCCAGTTGCCGCCCGGGGGGGAGCAATCAGCCCCAGCATTTT. Translated, it gives CASCRPGGSNQPQHF.

This clonotype was counted only a few times. This chain links TRBV20-1 with TRBJ2-1, with TRBD2 matching 7 bases. After removal of 5 bases from V and 9 bases from J, the junction contained 7 bases not matched to a gene. The CDR3 covers 12 residues. Germline assignment: CDR1 DFQATT and CDR2 SNEGSKA (reference sequence). CDR3 sequence reads: CSAGLVLGEQFF. As DNA, the CDR3 is TGCAGTGCTGGACTAGTTCTCGGTGAGCAGTTCTTC.

The V call is TRBV5-1, the J call TRBJ2-1; 7 positions agree with TRBD2. The CDR3 extends over 16 amino acids. Unmatched junction bases numbered 9, after V lost 3 bases and J lost 3 bases. Germline V gene data show CDR1 as SGHRS and CDR2 as YFSETQ. CDR3 protein: CASSWGKSGIYNEQFF. DNA of the CDR3: TGCGCCAGCAGCTGGGGGAAAAGCGGGATCTACAATGAGCAGTTCTTC.

The count of this clonotype is one. This may arise from a read error, as a much more abundant clone is one base away. The chain uses TRBV14 and TRBJ1-3, with TRBD1 as a possible D gene (6 bases). CDR1 SGHDN and CDR2 FVKESK come from the germline V gene. The CDR3 totals 15 residues. V dropped 5 bases and J dropped 5 bases, with 16 bases sitting between them. The CDR3 is CASSNRGSSRNTIYF. As DNA, the CDR3 is TGTGCCAGCAGCAATAGGGGGTCGTCTAGAAACACCATATATTTT.

This chain joins TRBV6-2 or TRBV6-3 and TRBJ2-1; D unclear. CDR1 is MNHEY, CDR2 SVGEGT, per germline. The CDR3 runs 11 residues. V gave up 2 bases and J gave up 8 bases, with 4 bases separating them. DNA for the CDR3: TGTGCCAGCAGTTACCCCGATGAGCAGTTCTTC. As protein: CASSYPDEQFF.

This chain joins TRBV6-2 or TRBV6-3 and TRBJ1-2; D gene uncertain. CDR1 is MNHEY and CDR2 is SVGEGT in the germline V gene. V lost 3 bases and J 5 bases, leaving 10 bases between the germline ends. The CDR3 totals 13 residues. The CDR3 loop reads CASSYEAAYGYTF. For the CDR3, the DNA is TGTGCCAGCAGTTATGAGGCAGCTTATGGCTACACCTTC.

The chain recombines TRBV6-2 or TRBV6-3 with TRBJ2-1; D call uncertain. The CDR3 runs 15 residues. The germline CDR1 and CDR2 sequences are MNHEY and SVGEGT. The ends were cut back, 4 bases at V and 9 bases at J, with 19 bases in the middle. CDR3 loop: CASSSLVTYNSEQFF. DNA of the CDR3: TGTGCCAGCAGTTCGCTAGTAACCTACAATAGTGAGCAGTTCTTC.

This clonotype was picked up a small number of times. This sequence joins TRBV15 and TRBJ2-3; the D gene is possibly TRBD2 (5 bases). Germline values: CDR1 LNHNV, CDR2 YYDKDF (reference sequence). Trimming left V 5 bases short and J 1 base short, with 13 bases between. This CDR3 spans 15 amino acids. The CDR3 loop is CATSSSGPGTDTQYF. The CDR3 coding sequence is TGTGCCACCAGCTCAAGCGGTCCGGGCACAGATACGCAGTATTTT.

This clonotype was picked up a small number of times. The chain couples TRBV7-8 to TRBJ2-7; no firm D call. The CDR3 consists of 12 residues. V lost 5 bases and J 3 bases, leaving 8 bases between the germline ends. In germline, CDR1 is SGHVS, CDR2 FQNEAQ. The CDR3 DNA follows: TGTGCCAGCAGCCAACAAGACTACGAGCAGTACTTC. Its protein is CASSQQDYEQYF.

The genes are TRBV29-1 and TRBJ2-5; no reliable D call. Germline lookup yields CDR1 SQVTM and CDR2 ANQGSEA. The CDR3 covers 12 residues. The V and J ends lost 3 bases and 5 bases respectively, with 10 bases between them. DNA of the CDR3: TGCAGCGTTGAGCCAGGCAGCGAGACCCAGTACTTC. Translation gives CSVEPGSETQYF.

J is TRBJ1-5 and V is TRBV19, with 7 bases matching TRBD1. Trimming at V came to 8 bases and at J to 7 bases, leaving 5 bases not matched to a gene. Germline values: CDR1 LNHDA, CDR2 SQIVND (reference sequence). The CDR3 runs to 12 residues. CDR3 sequence reads: CASRIRGQPQHF. DNA for the CDR3: TGTGCCAGTCGAATCAGGGGGCAGCCCCAGCATTTT.

This clonotype was observed a few times. This chain links TRBV7-9 with TRBJ2-3, with a tentative D call TRBD2 (5 bases). The germline CDR1 and CDR2 sequences are SEHNR and FQNEAQ (reference sequence). The CDR3 totals 14 residues. Trimming stripped 5 bases from V and 2 bases from J, with 11 bases between. The CDR3 sequence is CASSPGVNTDTQYF. As DNA, the CDR3 is TGTGCCAGCAGCCCCGGGGTTAACACAGATACGCAGTATTTT. Drawing the rest from reference TRBV7-9 and TRBJ2-3, the complete variable domain is DTGVSQNPRHKITKRGQNVTFRCDPISEHNRLYWYRQTLGQGPEFLTYFQNEAQLEKSRLLSDRFSAERPKGSFSTLEIQRTEQGDSAMYLCASSPGVNTDTQYFGPGTRLTVL.

The chain combines TRBV5-4 with TRBJ2-2; weak D call: TRBD1 (6 bases). The V gene lost 4 bases and the J gene lost 2 bases, with 15 bases spanning the gap. The germline CDR1 and CDR2 sequences are SGHNT and YYREEE (reference sequence). The CDR3 has 16 residues. The DNA of the CDR3 is TGTGCCAGCAGCCCAGGACAGATATATAACACCGGGGAGCTGTTTTTT. Translating it yields CASSPGQIYNTGELFF. Filled out from reference TRBV5-4 and TRBJ2-2, the complete variable domain reads ETGVTQSPTHLIKTRGQQVTLRCSSQSGHNTVSWYQQALGQGPQFIFQYYREEENGRGNFPPRFSGLQFPNYSSELNVNALELDDSALYLCASSPGQIYNTGELFFGEGSRLTVL.

This chain's CDR3 is CASSLAQGWYYEQYF. DNA of the CDR3: TGCGCCAGCAGCTTGGCTCAGGGTTGGTACTACGAGCAGTACTTC. This sequence joins TRBV5-1 and TRBJ2-7; D may be TRBD1 (5 bases). CDR1 is SGHRS, CDR2 YFSETQ, per germline. The germline V and J ends were trimmed by 0 bases and 3 bases, with 13 bases remaining between them. The CDR3 has 15 amino acids.

This chain uses TRBV27 with TRBJ2-1, with a weak D call TRBD1 (7 bases). Germline V CDR1 and CDR2: MNHEY, SMNVEV (reference sequence). The V and J ends lost 0 bases and 4 bases respectively, with 16 bases between them. The CDR3 sequence is 17 residues long. In DNA form, the CDR3 reads TGTGCCAGCAGTTTATCGCCAGGGGGGCCATCTTACAATGAGCAGTTCTTC. It is translated as CASSLSPGGPSYNEQFF.

J is TRBJ2-5 and V is TRBV12-5; no clear D gene. With 6 bases removed from V and 4 bases from J, the gap between germline ends came to 15 bases. Germline V gene lookup returns CDR1 LGHNT and CDR2 FRNRAP. The length of the CDR3 is 14 residues. DNA of the CDR3: TGTGCTAGTGGCCCCCAGGACGGCTCAGAGACCCAGTACTTC. Amino acids: CASGPQDGSETQYF.

Worth noting for this clonotype: The junction departs from germline at one end; a sequencing error may be responsible. The chain combines TRBV4-1 with TRBJ1-3; D is unresolved. The CDR3 has 15 amino acids. Germline V lookup: CDR1 MGHRA, CDR2 YSYEKL. DNA of the CDR3: TGCGCCAGCAGCCACTTGTTGGGCTCTGGATACACCATATATTTT. It specifies CASSHLLGSGYTIYF.

This clonotype came up many times. CDR3 bases: TGTGCCAGCAGCTTAGATTTGACAGGCCGCAAGTACTTC. Protein product: CASSLDLTGRKYF. V is TRBV11-2 and J is TRBJ2-5; tentatively, D is TRBD1 (6 bases). V was cut by 0 bases and J by 12 bases, with 14 bases left in between. CDR3 length: 13 amino acids. Germline CDR1 is SGHAT and CDR2 is FQNNGV.

This sequence joins TRBV11-2 and TRBJ2-5; D is undetermined. The CDR3 is 16 residues long. Germline values: CDR1 SGHAT, CDR2 FQNNGV. Deletions cut 1 base from V and 1 base from J, with 13 bases between. CDR3 amino acids: CASSLAVSTFQETQYF. The CDR3 DNA reads as TGTGCCAGCAGCTTAGCGGTTAGCACCTTCCAAGAGACCCAGTACTTC. The full variable domain, its missing parts supplied by reference TRBV11-2 and TRBJ2-5, is EAGVAQSPRYKIIEKRQSVAFWCNPISGHATLYWYQQILGQGPKLLIQFQNNGVVDDSQLPKDRFSAERLKGVDSTLKIQPAKLEDSAVYLCASSLAVSTFQETQYFGPGTRLLVL.